A single sample is the source of the 20 T cell receptor beta chains below, sequenced in a study of T cell responses to AZD1222 COVID-19 vaccine. Some clones are missing from TCRdb's copy, which holds only in-frame ones; the method was immunoSEQ multiplex PCR. The sample shows around 150,000 clones, roughly 90% of them seen only once. This sample comprised peripheral blood, obtained on day 0 of AZD1222 vaccination. Receptor source: an adult in good health.

The chain uses TRBV7-9 and TRBJ2-5; 9 bases are a match to TRBD2. Germline lookup yields CDR1 SEHNR and CDR2 FQNEAQ (reference sequence). V lost 4 bases and J lost 2; bases outside the gene matches: 5. CDR3 size: 15 residues. CDR3 sequence (DNA): TGTGCCAGCAGCTCATGGACTAGCGAGCAAGAGACCCAGTACTTC. Residues: CASSSWTSEQETQYF.

This clone was seen only once. The V call is TRBV6-5, the J call TRBJ1-6, with D tentatively TRBD1 (5 bases). Looked up from germline, CDR1 is MNHEY and CDR2 is SVGAGI. The CDR3 has 15 amino acids. Trimming shortened V by 4 bases and J by 8 bases, and 15 bases separated the two germline ends. The CDR3: CASSSPGGGDSPLHF. The DNA of the CDR3 is TGTGCCAGCAGTTCTCCGGGGGGTGGGGATTCACCCCTCCACTTT.

V and J are TRBV6-5 and TRBJ1-1, with 7 bases lining up with TRBD1. CDR3 size: 15 residues. Germline V gives CDR1 MNHEY, CDR2 SVGAGI. V was pared by 6 bases and J by 2 bases, with 9 bases of the junction left unmatched. The CDR3 is CASRLNEGGNTEAFF. The CDR3 DNA reads TGTGCCAGCAGACTAAATGAAGGGGGCAACACTGAAGCTTTCTTT.

This clone was observed a few times. The chain recombines TRBV6-4 with TRBJ1-3, with D unresolved. V lost 3 bases, J lost 0 bases, and 9 bases lay in between. Germline V gives CDR1 MRHNA, CDR2 SNTAGT. The CDR3 runs to 15 residues. The CDR3 nucleotides read TGTGCCAGCAGTGATGATCTGTTCTCTGGAAACACCATATATTTT. Translating gives CASSDDLFSGNTIYF.

J is TRBJ2-7 and V is TRBV10-3; the D is unclear. Trimming left V 4 bases short and J 3 bases short, with 10 bases between. The CDR3 spans 13 residues. Looked up from germline, CDR1 is ENHRY and CDR2 is SYGVKD. CDR3 nucleotide sequence: TGTGCCATCAGTGTCGGGTTAGGCTACGAGCAGTACTTC. This translates into CAISVGLGYEQYF.

The chain couples TRBV7-2 to TRBJ2-7; 10 nucleotides agree with TRBD2. This CDR3 comprises 15 residues. Germline CDR1 SGHTA, CDR2 FQGNSA. With 5 bases clipped from V and 0 bases from J, the junction kept 4 bases outside the gene matches. The CDR3 loop reads CASSQGLAVSYEQYF. The CDR3 DNA is TGTGCCAGCAGCCAAGGACTAGCGGTCTCCTACGAGCAGTACTTC.

The chain links TRBV6-4 to TRBJ2-3; 8 nucleotides match TRBD2. This CDR3 comprises 15 residues. Trimming cost V 3 bases and J 1 base; bases outside gene matches: 3. In germline, CDR1 is MRHNA, CDR2 SNTAGT. CDR3: CASSDEAGGTDTQYF. The CDR3 nucleotides are TGTGCCAGCAGTGATGAAGCGGGGGGCACAGATACGCAGTATTTT.

The CDR3 is CASSPGQDPTNYGYTF. DNA of the CDR3: TGTGCCAGTAGTCCTGGACAGGACCCAACTAACTATGGCTACACCTTC. J is TRBJ1-2 and V is TRBV19; TRBD1 aligns across 7 bases. With V trimmed by 5 bases and J by 0 bases, 9 bases remained unmatched. This CDR3 is 16 amino acids long. Germline lookup yields CDR1 LNHDA and CDR2 SQIVND (reference sequence).

This chain connects TRBV7-2 to TRBJ2-1; no definite D call. The CDR3 covers 13 residues. Between the trimmed V and J ends, which lost 3 bases and 6 bases, there was a span of 9 bases. The germline gives CDR1 SGHTA, CDR2 FQGNSA. Here the CDR3 reads CASSFGIGNEQFF. Here the CDR3 DNA reads TGTGCCAGCAGCTTCGGTATTGGCAATGAGCAGTTCTTC.

The chain has TRBV30 and TRBJ2-3; TRBD1 matches 12 bases. The CDR3 is 14 residues long. Per germline, CDR1 GTSNPN and CDR2 SVGIG (reference sequence). Trimming took 6 bases from V and 4 from J; bases not matched to a gene: 5. DNA for the CDR3: TGTGCCTGCGTCCGGGACAGGGGGCCAGATACGCAGTATTTT. The encoded protein is CACVRDRGPDTQYF.

This chain connects TRBV7-9 to TRBJ1-5; 9 bases map to TRBD1. V shed 5 bases and J 6 bases; nucleotides not matched to a gene: 5. Germline-derived CDR1 and CDR2 are SEHNR and FQNEAQ (reference sequence). CDR3 length: 14 amino acids. CDR3 nucleotides: TGTGCCAGCAGCGCAGGACAGGGGATTCAGCCCCAGCATTTT. It specifies CASSAGQGIQPQHF.

The J gene is TRBJ1-4, the V gene TRBV27; D not certain. Per germline, CDR1 MNHEY and CDR2 SMNVEV (reference sequence). Trimming shortened V by 2 bases and J by 5 bases, and 6 bases separated the two germline ends. This CDR3 comprises 13 residues. In DNA, the CDR3 is TGTGCCAGCAGTTTAGTGTGGAATGAAAAACTGTTTTTT. It encodes CASSLVWNEKLFF.

This clone was detected once. The V gene is TRBV2, the J gene TRBJ1-5; 7 nucleotides agree with TRBD1. Germline trimming cut 6 bases from V and 2 bases from J; bases unmatched to any gene: 7. Germline CDR1 and CDR2: SNHLY and FYNNEI. There are 15 residues in the CDR3. CDR3 in amino acids: CASSRNGQGNQPQHF. CDR3 nucleotides: TGTGCCAGCAGCAGAAATGGACAGGGCAATCAGCCCCAGCATTTT. Looking up the rest from reference TRBV2 and TRBJ1-5 gives the full variable domain: EPEVTQTPSHQVTQMGQEVILRCVPISNHLYFYWYRQILGQKVEFLVSFYNNEISEKSEIFDDQFSVERPDGSNFTLKIRSTKLEDSAMYFCASSRNGQGNQPQHFGDGTRLSIL.

This sequence joins TRBV28 and TRBJ1-2; D not resolved. The CDR3 runs to 12 residues. CDR1 is MDHEN, CDR2 SYDVKM, per germline. The V and J ends lost 3 bases and 4 bases respectively, with 6 bases between them. The CDR3 loop reads CASSFVAYGYTF. The CDR3 DNA follows: TGTGCCAGCAGTTTTGTCGCCTATGGCTACACCTTC.

This chain connects TRBV7-9 to TRBJ1-2; 7 nucleotides line up with TRBD1. CDR3 length: 15 residues. Germline V gives CDR1 SEHNR, CDR2 FQNEAQ (reference sequence). J lost 4 bases, V lost 5 bases, and 10 bases had no gene match. The CDR3 loop reads CASSPRQGLAYGYTF. DNA for the CDR3: TGTGCCAGCAGCCCCCGACAGGGACTCGCCTATGGCTACACCTTC.

The V call is TRBV2, the J call TRBJ2-2; no definite D call. Trimming stripped 5 bases from V and 3 bases from J, with 1 base between. This CDR3 has 11 amino acids. The germline V gene encodes CDR1 SNHLY and CDR2 FYNNEI. The CDR3 bases are TGTGCCAGCAGTTACACCGGGGAGCTGTTTTTT. It codes for CASSYTGELFF.

V usage is TRBV12-3 or TRBV12-4 and J usage is TRBJ2-2; no definite D call. Trimming removed 7 bases from V and 2 bases from J, with 5 bases in between. This CDR3 has 12 residues. The CDR3 bases are TGTGCCAGCACCGCCAACACCGGGGAGCTGTTTTTT. Its protein is CASTANTGELFF.

V gene TRBV27 combines with J gene TRBJ1-3; the D gene is possibly TRBD1 (5 bases). Trimming removed 4 bases from V and 0 bases from J, with 7 bases in between. This CDR3 has 14 amino acids. The germline gives CDR1 MNHEY, CDR2 SMNVEV (reference sequence). The CDR3 loop is CASSSGPSGNTIYF. The CDR3 region has the DNA TGTGCCAGCAGTTCGGGGCCCTCTGGAAACACCATATATTTT.

This clone was counted only a few times. The chain is built from TRBV7-2 and TRBJ2-7; D might be TRBD2 (5 bases). Looked up from germline, CDR1 is SGHTA and CDR2 is FQGNSA. The CDR3 contains 15 residues. Trimming shortened V by 0 bases and J by 3 bases, and 12 bases separated the two germline ends. Here the CDR3 reads CASSLAPAVNYEQYF. CDR3 nucleotide sequence: TGTGCCAGCAGCTTAGCCCCAGCGGTCAACTACGAGCAGTACTTC.

The J gene is TRBJ1-6, the V gene TRBV28; D not resolved. This CDR3 comprises 14 residues. Germline V gene sequence: CDR1 MDHEN, CDR2 SYDVKM. V gave up 7 bases and J gave up 10 bases, with 17 bases separating them. The CDR3 sequence: CASTSLESPSPLHF. CDR3 sequence (DNA): TGTGCCAGCACCTCCTTGGAGTCCCCCTCACCCCTCCACTTT.